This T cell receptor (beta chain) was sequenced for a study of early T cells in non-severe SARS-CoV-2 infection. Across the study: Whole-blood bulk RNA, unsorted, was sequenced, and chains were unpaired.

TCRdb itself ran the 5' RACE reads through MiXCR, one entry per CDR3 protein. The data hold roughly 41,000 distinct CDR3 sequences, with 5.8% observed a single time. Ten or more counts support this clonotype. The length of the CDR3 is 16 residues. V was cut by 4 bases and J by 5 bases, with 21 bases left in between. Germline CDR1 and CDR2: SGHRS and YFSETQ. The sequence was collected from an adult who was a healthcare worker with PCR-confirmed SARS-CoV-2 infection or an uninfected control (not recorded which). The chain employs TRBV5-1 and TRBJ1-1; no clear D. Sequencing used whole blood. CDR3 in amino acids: CASSLYSTHGETEAFF. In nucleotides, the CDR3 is TGCGCCAGCAGCCTATACTCTACACATGGAGAGACTGAAGCTTTCTTT.